These 7 T cell receptor beta chains came from one sample sequenced in a study of control samples from healthy donors and cancer patients. The data were produced by immunoSEQ multiplex PCR, yet TCRdb's version contains in-frame clones alone and is incomplete. This sample carries roughly 80,000 clones, roughly 84% of them seen once, and the ten largest clones take roughly 5%. Sequencing input: blood. These receptors all come from a woman aged 45-60 years in good health.

The chain recombines TRBV5-1 with TRBJ1-2, with D unclear. Germline V gene data show CDR1 as SGHRS and CDR2 as YFSETQ. The CDR3 is 14 amino acids. Trimming took 4 bases from V and 2 from J, leaving 12 bases between them. The CDR3 bases are TGCGCCAGCAGCGGGATAGACGGGAACTATGGCTACACCTTC. Encoded protein: CASSGIDGNYGYTF. Together with reference TRBV5-1 and TRBJ1-2, the CDR3 gives the full variable domain: KAGVTQTPRYLIKTRGQQVTLSCSPISGHRSVSWYQQTPGQGLQFLFEYFSETQRNKGNFPGRFSGRQFSNSRSEMNVSTLELGDSALYLCASSGIDGNYGYTFGSGTRLTVV.

In regard to this clone: Additional DNA sequences in this sample encode the identical CDR3. The chain joins TRBV2 to TRBJ1-1; perhaps TRBD1 as D (6 bases). CDR1 and CDR2 (germline): SNHLY, FYNNEI. This CDR3 has 13 amino acids. V lost 6 bases, J lost 1 base, and 9 bases lay in between. In DNA, the CDR3 is TGTGCCAGCAGACAGGGTTGGAACACTGAAGCTTTCTTT. This translates into CASRQGWNTEAFF.

This clone came up a few times. The chain joins TRBV20-1 to TRBJ2-5; the D is unclear. This CDR3 is 11 amino acids long. The germline V gene encodes CDR1 DFQATT and CDR2 SNEGSKA (reference sequence). V gave up 3 bases and J gave up 3 bases, with 5 bases separating them. The chain's CDR3 is CSARAEETQYF. CDR3 nucleotide sequence: TGCAGTGCTAGGGCGGAAGAGACCCAGTACTTC.

This sequence joins TRBV5-8 and TRBJ1-2; D is ambiguous. V lost 4 bases and J lost 4, with 14 bases in between. The CDR3 length is 14 residues. Per the germline V gene, CDR1 is SGHTS and CDR2 is YDEGEE. The CDR3 reads CASSPDPGTYGYTF. Here the CDR3 DNA reads TGTGCCAGCAGCCCTGACCCGGGAACCTATGGCTACACCTTC.

The chain recombines TRBV6-5 with TRBJ2-7; 10 bases align to TRBD2. Germline V gene data show CDR1 as MNHEY and CDR2 as SVGAGI. CDR3 length equals 15 residues. V was pared by 7 bases and J by 5 bases, with 11 bases of the junction left unmatched. Here the CDR3 DNA reads TGTGCCAGCACCCCTTCGGCTAGCGGGAGAAACGAGCAGTACTTC. Translating it yields CASTPSASGRNEQYF.

The chain couples TRBV9 to TRBJ2-2; 7 bases fit TRBD2. Germline CDR1 SGDLS, CDR2 YYNGEE. This CDR3 has 14 residues. V shed 3 bases, J shed 4 bases, and the junction held 3 bases outside the gene matches. Here the CDR3 reads CASSDGLVTGELFF. The CDR3 DNA reads TGTGCCAGCAGCGATGGACTAGTCACCGGGGAGCTGTTTTTT.

The chain carries TRBV19 and TRBJ1-2; 7 positions match TRBD1. Per the germline V gene, CDR1 is LNHDA and CDR2 is SQIVND (reference sequence). The CDR3 has 15 amino acids. The J segment lost 5 bases and the V segment lost 4 bases, leaving 10 bases of the junction unmatched. The CDR3 loop is CASSTRDRDWYGYTF. In DNA form, the CDR3 reads TGTGCCAGTAGTACCCGTGACAGGGATTGGTATGGCTACACCTTC.